Listed below are T cell receptor beta chains from one sample, sequenced in a study of T cell responses to AZD1222 COVID-19 vaccine. The method was immunoSEQ multiplex PCR; TCRdb's version includes in-frame clones alone and lacks a portion of them. This table has about 140,000 clones, 92% appearing once. Here the sequenced sample was peripheral blood, taken on day 0 of AZD1222 vaccination. The receptors come from an adult in good health. The CDR3 runs from the conserved cysteine through the conserved F or W. A D gene is named only where the DNA matches it firmly. For some rows the clone size is stated as once, few or many, or as a class when expanded; others skip it.

TRBV9	NA	TRBJ2-4	NA	CASSPQGWGEGDIQYF	TGTGCCAGCAGCCCACAAGGATGGGGGGAGGGGGACATTCAGTACTTC
TRBV5-6	NA	TRBJ1-1	NA	CASSPGRSTEAFF	TGTGCCAGCAGCCCAGGACGTTCCACTGAAGCTTTCTTT
TRBV7-9	TRBD1	TRBJ2-1	NA	CASRQGSANEQFF	TGTGCCAGCAGACAGGGGTCGGCAAATGAGCAGTTCTTC
TRBV15	NA	TRBJ1-2	NA	CATSRGGQQVDYGYTF	TGTGCCACCAGCAGAGGTGGACAGCAGGTTGACTATGGCTACACCTTC
TRBV6-2/TRBV6-3	TRBD1	TRBJ1-1	NA	CASSPHRDSGNEAFF	TGTGCCAGCAGTCCCCACCGGGACAGTGGAAATGAAGCTTTCTTT
TRBV27	NA	TRBJ2-2	NA	CASSFTGWATGELFF	TGTGCCAGCAGTTTTACGGGGTGGGCCACCGGGGAGCTGTTTTTT
TRBV6-5	NA	TRBJ2-5	NA	CASSYTGQETQYF	TGTGCCAGCAGTTACACAGGGCAAGAGACCCAGTACTTC
TRBV25-1	NA	TRBJ1-2	NA	CASSEPSGSDTF	TGTGCCAGCAGTGAACCCTCGGGCTCTGACACCTTC
TRBV5-1	NA	TRBJ1-4	NA	CASSLDAASNEKLFF	TGCGCCAGCAGCTTGGATGCAGCTTCTAATGAAAAACTGTTTTTT
TRBV2	NA	TRBJ2-7	NA	CASSAIFVGADEQYF	TGTGCCAGCAGTGCGATTTTTGTTGGGGCCGACGAGCAGTACTTC
TRBV6-5	TRBD2	TRBJ2-7	NA	CASSYGIAGRSYEQYF	TGTGCCAGCAGTTACGGGATAGCGGGAAGATCCTACGAGCAGTACTTC
TRBV5-4	NA	TRBJ1-2	few	CASSLFFRGSYGYTF	TGTGCCAGCAGCTTGTTTTTTCGGGGCTCCTATGGCTACACCTTC
TRBV5-4	NA	TRBJ2-7	once	CASSHSVGMTSEQYF	TGTGCCAGCAGCCACTCGGTGGGAATGACTAGTGAGCAGTACTTC
TRBV18	TRBD1	TRBJ1-1	NA	CASSPPWDSYTEAFF	TGTGCCAGCTCACCACCATGGGACAGCTACACTGAAGCTTTCTTT
TRBV21-1	NA	TRBJ2-5	NA	CASSKRGLIRETQYF	TGTGCCAGCAGCAAAAGGGGGCTAATTAGAGAGACCCAGTACTTC
TRBV27	NA	TRBJ1-1	once	CASSRQTGNTEAFF	TGTGCCAGCAGTAGACAGACAGGTAACACTGAAGCTTTCTTT
TRBV6-2/TRBV6-3	NA	TRBJ1-6	NA	CASSPGVESGVRNSPLHF	TGTGCCAGCAGCCCTGGAGTTGAATCGGGCGTTCGGAATTCACCCCTCCACTTT
TRBV9	NA	TRBJ1-2	NA	CASSPSRVQGYTF	TGTGCCAGCAGCCCCAGCCGCGTGCAGGGCTACACCTTC
TRBV9	NA	TRBJ2-1	once	CASSDSSQSADPGQFF	TGTGCCAGCAGCGATTCCTCCCAAAGCGCCGACCCGGGGCAGTTCTTC
TRBV6-5	NA	TRBJ1-2	NA	CASSYVGGGKGYTF	TGTGCCAGCAGTTACGTTGGGGGCGGGAAGGGCTACACCTTC
TRBV5-1	NA	TRBJ2-7	NA	CASSFGTEGPYEQYF	TGCGCCAGCAGCTTTGGGACCGAGGGTCCCTACGAGCAGTACTTC
TRBV27	NA	TRBJ1-2	NA	CASSSGINYGYTF	TGTGCCAGCAGTTCGGGGATTAACTATGGCTACACCTTC
TRBV11-2	TRBD2	TRBJ2-1	NA	CASSLDIAGGNEQFF	TGTGCCAGCAGCTTGGACATAGCGGGAGGCAATGAGCAGTTCTTC
TRBV7-7	TRBD2	TRBJ2-2	NA	CASSLTSGHTGELFF	TGTGCCAGCAGCTTGACTAGCGGGCACACCGGGGAGCTGTTTTTT
TRBV4-3	TRBD2	TRBJ2-2	NA	CASSQSGGKTGELFF	TGCGCCAGCAGCCAAAGCGGGGGGAAGACCGGGGAGCTGTTTTTT
TRBV19	TRBD1	TRBJ2-2	once	CASSLPGQGDTGELFF	TGTGCCAGTAGTTTACCGGGACAGGGCGATACCGGGGAGCTGTTTTTT
TRBV5-4	NA	TRBJ1-2	once	CASSPDRGTYGYTF	TGTGCCAGCAGCCCTGACCGGGGGACCTATGGCTACACCTTC
TRBV15	TRBD1	TRBJ1-2	NA	CATSRDRQGAPPNYGYTF	TGTGCCACCAGCAGAGATCGGCAGGGGGCTCCGCCTAACTATGGCTACACCTTC
TRBV13	NA	TRBJ1-3	NA	CASSDGRHSGNTIYF	TGTGCCAGCAGCGACGGACGTCACTCTGGAAACACCATATATTTT
TRBV27	TRBD2	TRBJ2-7	NA	CASSSSGRYEQYF	TGTGCCAGCAGCTCAAGCGGGAGATACGAGCAGTACTTC
TRBV5-1	TRBD2	TRBJ2-4	once	CASSFGLAGDIQYF	TGCGCCAGCAGCTTCGGACTAGCGGGAGACATTCAGTACTTC
TRBV6-5	TRBD1	TRBJ1-1	NA	CYRRGQKSTEAFF	TGTTATAGGAGGGGGCAAAAAAGCACTGAAGCTTTCTTT
TRBV6-5	TRBD1	TRBJ1-2	NA	CASRRPGQEYYGYTF	TGTGCCAGCAGGCGACCGGGACAGGAGTACTATGGCTACACCTTC
TRBV29-1	NA	TRBJ2-2	NA	CSVEVFPANTGELFF	TGCAGCGTTGAAGTATTCCCCGCGAACACCGGGGAGCTGTTTTTT
TRBV5-6	NA	TRBJ1-1	NA	CASSLTTGPATEAFF	TGTGCCAGCAGCCTGACCACAGGGCCCGCCACTGAAGCTTTCTTT
TRBV6-5	TRBD1	TRBJ1-1	few	CASSSYGTGGETEAFF	TGTGCCAGCAGTTCCTACGGGACAGGGGGTGAGACTGAAGCTTTCTTT
TRBV4-1	NA	TRBJ1-1	NA	CASSHGDTEAFF	TGCGCCAGCAGCCACGGGGACACTGAAGCTTTCTTT
TRBV29-1	NA	TRBJ1-4	NA	CSVAVTGQRNEKLFF	TGCAGCGTTGCGGTGACCGGCCAGAGGAATGAAAAACTGTTTTTT
TRBV30	TRBD1	TRBJ1-5	NA	CAWGQAGSQPQHF	TGTGCCTGGGGACAGGCTGGAAGTCAGCCCCAGCATTTT
TRBV2	NA	TRBJ1-1	once	CASQGGGTEAFF	TGTGCCAGCCAGGGAGGGGGGACTGAAGCTTTCTTT
TRBV30	TRBD2	TRBJ2-7	NA	CAWSVGTSGSYEQYF	TGTGCCTGGAGTGTAGGAACTAGCGGGAGTTACGAGCAGTACTTC
TRBV5-1	NA	TRBJ2-3	NA	CASSLQGHGNVDTQYF	TGCGCCAGCAGCTTGCAGGGACACGGCAATGTAGATACGCAGTATTTT
TRBV30	NA	TRBJ1-1	NA	CAWISGAAFF	TGTGCCTGGATATCAGGTGCAGCTTTCTTT
TRBV19	NA	TRBJ1-1	NA	CASSRYRAGNTEAFF	TGTGCCAGTAGTAGATACAGGGCGGGGAACACTGAAGCTTTCTTT
TRBV4-2	TRBD2	TRBJ2-7	NA	CASSQDSGGGSRNYEQYF	TGTGCCAGCAGCCAAGATTCCGGCGGGGGGTCCCGAAACTACGAGCAGTACTTC
TRBV19	NA	TRBJ2-7	NA	CATAPGGLAGSYEQYF	TGTGCCACCGCCCCCGGAGGACTGGCGGGATCCTACGAGCAGTACTTC
TRBV5-6	TRBD2	TRBJ2-7	NA	CASSQGLAHIEQYF	TGTGCCAGCAGCCAAGGACTAGCGCACATAGAGCAGTACTTC
TRBV19	NA	TRBJ2-7	NA	CASSGASSYEQYF	TGTGCCAGTAGTGGGGCCAGTTCATACGAGCAGTACTTC
TRBV27	NA	TRBJ1-5	NA	CASRSFGLADSNQPQHF	TGTGCCAGCAGATCTTTCGGTCTGGCGGATAGCAATCAGCCCCAGCATTTT
TRBV3-1/TRBV3-2	TRBD1	TRBJ1-3	NA	CASSPNRGRFSGTIYF	TGTGCCAGCAGCCCTAACAGGGGGCGCTTCTCGGGGACCATATATTTT
TRBV5-1	NA	TRBJ1-3	NA	CASSLGPTSGNTIYF	TGCGCCAGCAGCTTGGGCCCGACCTCTGGAAACACCATATATTTT
TRBV5-4	NA	TRBJ1-2	NA	CASRGMGFNYGYTF	TGTGCCAGCAGAGGGATGGGGTTTAACTATGGCTACACCTTC
TRBV3-1/TRBV3-2	TRBD2	TRBJ2-1	NA	CASSPQGLAVGQFF	TGTGCCAGCAGCCCTCAGGGACTAGCGGTTGGGCAGTTCTTC
TRBV19	TRBD2	TRBJ2-3	few	CASRTSGLVTDTQYF	TGTGCCAGTAGAACTAGCGGTCTAGTCACAGATACGCAGTATTTT
TRBV6-2/TRBV6-3	NA	TRBJ1-1	NA	CASSPPGWVTEAFF	TGTGCCAGCAGTCCACCGGGTTGGGTAACTGAAGCTTTCTTT
TRBV18	TRBD1	TRBJ1-6	NA	CASSRDRPLNSPLHF	TGTGCCAGCTCCCGGGACAGACCACTTAATTCACCCCTCCACTTT
TRBV20-1	TRBD1	TRBJ1-3	NA	CSASPTGDYESGNTIYF	TGCAGTGCTAGTCCGACAGGGGATTACGAGTCTGGAAACACCATATATTTT
TRBV12-5	TRBD2	TRBJ2-1	NA	CASGLGGLAGRNEQFF	TGTGCTAGTGGTTTGGGTGGACTAGCGGGTCGCAATGAGCAGTTCTTC
TRBV5-1	TRBD2	TRBJ2-7	NA	CASSAGLAGVREQYF	TGCGCCAGCAGCGCAGGACTAGCGGGAGTGAGAGAGCAGTACTTC
TRBV30	NA	TRBJ1-4	NA	CAWSRTNEKLFF	TGTGCCTGGAGCAGGACTAATGAAAAACTGTTTTTT